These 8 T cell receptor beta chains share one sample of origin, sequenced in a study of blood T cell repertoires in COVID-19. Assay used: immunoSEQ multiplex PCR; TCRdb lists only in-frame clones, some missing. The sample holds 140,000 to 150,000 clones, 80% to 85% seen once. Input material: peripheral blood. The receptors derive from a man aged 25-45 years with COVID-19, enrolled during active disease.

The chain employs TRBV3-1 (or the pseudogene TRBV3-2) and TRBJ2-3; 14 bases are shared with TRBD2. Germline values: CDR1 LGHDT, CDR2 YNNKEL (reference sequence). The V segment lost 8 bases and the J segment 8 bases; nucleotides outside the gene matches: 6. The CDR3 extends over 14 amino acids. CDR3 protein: CASATSGRGVTQYF. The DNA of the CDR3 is TGTGCCAGCGCGACTAGCGGGAGGGGAGTTACGCAGTATTTT.

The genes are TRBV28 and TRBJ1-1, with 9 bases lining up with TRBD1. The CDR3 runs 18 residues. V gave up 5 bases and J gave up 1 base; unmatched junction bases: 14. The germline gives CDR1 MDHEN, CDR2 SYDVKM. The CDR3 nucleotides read TGTGCCAGCAGTACTCTTGCCCCTCCGGACAGGGGGAACACTGAAGCTTTCTTT. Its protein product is CASSTLAPPDRGNTEAFF.

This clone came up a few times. The CDR3 is CASRTGTVNSPLHF. For the CDR3, the DNA is TGTGCCAGCAGAACCGGGACAGTTAATTCACCCCTCCACTTT. The V gene is TRBV27, the J gene TRBJ1-6, with 7 positions matching TRBD1. With V trimmed by 6 bases and J by 6 bases, 5 bases remained unmatched. The CDR3 covers 14 residues. Germline CDR1 and CDR2: MNHEY and SMNVEV (reference sequence).

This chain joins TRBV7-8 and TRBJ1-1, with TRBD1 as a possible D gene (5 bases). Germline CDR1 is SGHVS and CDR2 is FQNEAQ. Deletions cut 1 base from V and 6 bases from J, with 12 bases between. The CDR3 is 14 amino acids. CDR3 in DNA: TGTGCCAGCAGCTTAGTGACGACGGGGGCTGAAGCTTTCTTT. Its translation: CASSLVTTGAEAFF. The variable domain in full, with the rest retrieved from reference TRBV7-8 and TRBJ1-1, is GAGVSQSPRYKVAKRGQDVALRCDPISGHVSLFWYQQALGQGPEFLTYFQNEAQLDKSGLPSDRFFAERPEGSVSTLKIQRTQQEDSAVYLCASSLVTTGAEAFFGQGTRLTVV.

CDR3 amino acids: CASSIRGGNTIYF. The CDR3 DNA is TGTGCCAGTAGTATAAGGGGCGGAAACACCATATATTTT. This sequence joins TRBV19 and TRBJ1-3; D perhaps matches TRBD1 (5 bases). The V end was cut by 2 bases, the J end by 4 bases, with 6 bases between. This CDR3 region has 13 residues. Germline V CDR1 and CDR2: LNHDA, SQIVND (reference sequence).

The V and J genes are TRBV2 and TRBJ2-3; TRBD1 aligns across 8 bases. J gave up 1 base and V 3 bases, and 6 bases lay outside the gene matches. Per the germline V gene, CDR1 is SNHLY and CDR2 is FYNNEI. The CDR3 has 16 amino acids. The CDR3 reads CASSDRGLVGTDTQYF. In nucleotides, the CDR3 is TGTGCCAGCAGTGACAGGGGGCTTGTGGGCACAGATACGCAGTATTTT.

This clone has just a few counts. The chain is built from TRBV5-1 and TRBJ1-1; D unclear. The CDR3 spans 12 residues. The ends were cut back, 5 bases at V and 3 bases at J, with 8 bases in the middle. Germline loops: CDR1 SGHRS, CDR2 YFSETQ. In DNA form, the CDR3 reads TGCGCCAGCAGGCGGGGAGACACTGAAGCTTTCTTT. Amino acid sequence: CASRRGDTEAFF.

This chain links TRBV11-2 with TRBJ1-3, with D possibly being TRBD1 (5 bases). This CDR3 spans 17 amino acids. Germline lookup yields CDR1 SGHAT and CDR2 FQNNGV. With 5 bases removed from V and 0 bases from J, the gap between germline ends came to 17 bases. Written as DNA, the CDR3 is TGTGCCAGCAGCCTAAGACAGCCGAGAGACTCTGGAAACACCATATATTTT. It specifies CASSLRQPRDSGNTIYF.